This T cell receptor beta chain was recorded in a study of T cell responses to AZD1222 COVID-19 vaccine. Background on the study: Some second doses came at about 4 weeks and others at about 12 weeks; these were pooled.

The germline V and J ends were trimmed by 4 bases and 7 bases, with 10 bases remaining between them. The CDR3 is 11 residues long. CDR1 and CDR2 (germline): SQVTM, ANQGSEA. Profiling relied on immunoSEQ multiplex PCR, and the TCRdb table lists in-frame clones only, not all of them. The sample records 50,000 or so clones, about 87% being singletons. This TCR was sampled from an adult in good health. The material sequenced was peripheral blood, taken on day 0 of AZD1222 vaccination. The chain has TRBV29-1 and TRBJ2-5, with a weak D call TRBD2 (6 bases). As DNA, the CDR3 is TGCAGCGTTGGCTGGGGAGGGACCCAGTACTTC. It translates to CSVGWGGTQYF.